These T cell receptor beta chains were read from a single sample in a study of post-analysis software for immune sequencing data. TCRdb ran MiXCR on the PCR reads and lists one entry per CDR3 protein. This repertoire shows about 540,000 distinct CDR3 sequences, less than 40% found once; its top ten account for about 6%. The specimen was blood. The receptor set was obtained from a girl aged 2 to 17 with multiple sclerosis. Both conserved end residues are part of each CDR3. D genes are given only for firm matches.

V	D	J	CDR3
TRBV5-1	TRBD2	TRBJ2-3	CASSVTTPGLATTDTQYF
TRBV6-1	TRBD1	TRBJ2-1	CASSLLFSDRVYEQFF
TRBV20-1	TRBD2	TRBJ2-1	CSARAGLAGVEQFF
TRBV4-1	NA	TRBJ2-1	CASSQGPPVIQDLTYNEQFF
TRBV20-1	NA	TRBJ1-4	CSARQGLEKLFF
TRBV6-5	NA	TRBJ2-5	CASSYDGDVGYQETQYF
TRBV20-1	NA	TRBJ2-7	CSARPSQFSYEQYF
TRBV7-3	NA	TRBJ2-1	CANSSLGGTYNEQFF
TRBV20-1	TRBD1	TRBJ1-6	CSARGHNSPLHF
TRBV27	NA	TRBJ2-3	CASSFVGGTDTQYF
TRBV7-2	NA	TRBJ1-5	CASSPTIGLYGRRNQPQHF
TRBV5-1	NA	TRBJ1-1	CASSPVNRRSFF
TRBV6-5	NA	TRBJ2-1	CASSYGGTSYNEQFF
TRBV12-3/TRBV12-4	TRBD1	TRBJ1-2	CASRRTGREGYTF
TRBV5-1	NA	TRBJ1-6	CASSLKGGISPLHF
TRBV25-1	TRBD1	TRBJ1-2	CASGPGHSIQGDYGYTF